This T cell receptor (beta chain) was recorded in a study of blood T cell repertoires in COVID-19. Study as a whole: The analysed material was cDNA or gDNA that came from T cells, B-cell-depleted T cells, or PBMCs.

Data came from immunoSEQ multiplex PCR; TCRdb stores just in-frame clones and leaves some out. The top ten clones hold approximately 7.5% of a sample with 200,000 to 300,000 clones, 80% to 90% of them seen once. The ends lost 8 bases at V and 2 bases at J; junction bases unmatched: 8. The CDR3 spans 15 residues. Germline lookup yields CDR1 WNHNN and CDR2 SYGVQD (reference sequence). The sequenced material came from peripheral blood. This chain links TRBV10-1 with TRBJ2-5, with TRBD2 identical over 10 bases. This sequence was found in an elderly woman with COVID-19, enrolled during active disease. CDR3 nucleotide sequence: TGCGCCAGCGCCCCTGGGACTAGCGAACAAGAGACCCAGTACTTC. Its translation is CASAPGTSEQETQYF.